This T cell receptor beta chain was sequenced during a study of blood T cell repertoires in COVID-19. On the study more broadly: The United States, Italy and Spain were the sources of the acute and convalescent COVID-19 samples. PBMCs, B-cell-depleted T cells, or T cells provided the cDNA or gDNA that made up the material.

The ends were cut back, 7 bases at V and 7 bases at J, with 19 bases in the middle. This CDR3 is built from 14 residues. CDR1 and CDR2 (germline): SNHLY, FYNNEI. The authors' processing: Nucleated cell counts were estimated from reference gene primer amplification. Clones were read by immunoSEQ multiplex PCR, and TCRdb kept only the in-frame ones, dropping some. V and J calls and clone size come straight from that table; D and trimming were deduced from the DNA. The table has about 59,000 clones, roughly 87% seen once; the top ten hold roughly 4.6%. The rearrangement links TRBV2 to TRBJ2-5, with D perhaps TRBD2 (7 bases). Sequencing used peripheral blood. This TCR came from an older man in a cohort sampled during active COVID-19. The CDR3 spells CASTLGGGQGTQYF. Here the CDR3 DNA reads TGTGCCAGCACCCTTGGGGGGGGGCAGGGGACCCAGTACTTC.